This section outlines one T cell receptor beta chain sequence together with its context. The study included ophthalmopathy patients with Clinical Activity Score at least 3, NOSPECS grade at least 4 and duration under 3 months. A patient was excluded if there was uncontrolled infection, other autoimmune disease, pregnancy or lactation. Diagnoses were established using clinical symptoms, serum thyroxine and TRAb, thyroid ultrasound and orbital computed tomography. These data belong to a study of T cells in Graves' hyperthyroidism and ophthalmopathy. Amplification of TCR beta CDR3 regions used RNA as the template. First-round RT-PCR of the TCR CDR3 relied on the HTBI primer set. From the multiplex PCR reads, TCRdb called clonotypes with MiXCR, one entry per CDR3 protein. The table has approximately 690,000 distinct CDR3 sequences, roughly 14% seen once; the top ten hold around 13%. The CDR3 sequence is 14 residues long. The germline CDR1 and CDR2 sequences are MNHEY and SMNVEV (reference sequence). Unmatched junction bases numbered 3, after V lost 1 base and J lost 9 bases.

The TCR was taken from a woman in her fifties or sixties with Graves' ophthalmopathy. The sample was blood. The rearrangement links TRBV27 to TRBJ2-1, with 10 bases matching TRBD2. DNA of the CDR3: TGTGCCAGCAGTTTATACCTAGCGGGAGCTGAGCAGTTCTTC. Protein sequence: CASSLYLAGAEQFF.